Presented here are 10 T cell receptor beta chains from one specimen sequenced in a study of blood T cell repertoires in COVID-19. Assay: immunoSEQ multiplex PCR; the TCRdb copy retains only in-frame clones and omits some. The sample has about 200,000 clones; about 85% are singletons. The sequenced sample consisted of peripheral blood. The receptors were gathered from a human donor in a cohort sampled during active COVID-19.

The chain carries TRBV20-1 and TRBJ2-7; TRBD1 is a possible D gene (8 bases). The germline gives CDR1 DFQATT, CDR2 SNEGSKA (reference sequence). The CDR3 loop spans 14 amino acids. V lost 3 bases, J lost 6 bases, and 18 bases lay in between. The CDR3 DNA is TGCAGTGCTAGTGTGAACAGGGGGGGAGGCGAGCAGTACTTC. It codes for CSASVNRGGGEQYF.

This clone appeared once. J is TRBJ2-5 and V is TRBV29-1; 7 nucleotides line up with TRBD2. The CDR3 contains 15 residues. Trimming took 3 bases from V and 4 from J; bases not matched to a gene: 11. The germline CDR1 and CDR2 sequences are SQVTM and ANQGSEA. The CDR3 sequence is CSVDVSSGKGETQYF. DNA for the CDR3: TGCAGCGTTGATGTTTCCAGCGGGAAGGGAGAGACCCAGTACTTC.

The V call is TRBV28, the J call TRBJ1-2, with D perhaps TRBD1 (6 bases). V gave up 6 bases and J gave up 10 bases, with 21 bases separating them. Germline V gene lookup returns CDR1 MDHEN and CDR2 SYDVKM. The CDR3 is made up of 14 amino acids. The CDR3 bases are TGTGCCAGCAGCACCTCAGACAGGCGCCATTACTACACCTTC. This gives the protein CASSTSDRRHYYTF.

This chain connects TRBV27 to TRBJ1-5; D may be TRBD1 (6 bases). This CDR3 is built from 21 residues. CDR1 is MNHEY, CDR2 SMNVEV, per germline (reference sequence). Trimming removed 5 bases from V and 0 bases from J, with 29 bases in between. The CDR3 nucleotides are TGTGCCAGCAGTCCCACGAGGGGGGGACGTCGGGGGGCTTATAGCAATCAGCCCCAGCATTTT. As protein: CASSPTRGGRRGAYSNQPQHF.

The chain uses TRBV4-2 and TRBJ1-5; perhaps TRBD1 as D (5 bases). The CDR3 loop spans 15 amino acids. V gave up 1 base and J gave up 6 bases, with 13 bases separating them. Germline CDR1 is LGHNA and CDR2 is YNFKEQ. The CDR3 nucleotides read TGTGCCAGCAGCCAAGCTGGCCAGGGCTCTCAGCCCCAGCATTTT. Protein product: CASSQAGQGSQPQHF.

By sample share, this clone is medium-sized. V is TRBV4-2 and J is TRBJ2-2; 8 bases line up with TRBD1. The CDR3 runs to 18 residues. The trim removed 4 bases at V and 5 bases at J, leaving 15 bases unmatched. From germline, CDR1 is LGHNA and CDR2 YNFKEQ. The CDR3 DNA is TGTGCCAGCAGCCTGGGTTTCGCCCAGGGGGCGAGAACCGGGGAGCTGTTTTTT. Residues: CASSLGFAQGARTGELFF.

This clone was observed a single time. The chain recombines TRBV28 with TRBJ2-7; D unclear. Germline CDR1 reads MDHEN; CDR2 reads SYDVKM. V was cut by 1 base and J by 7 bases, with 5 bases left in between. This CDR3 spans 11 amino acids. CDR3 in amino acids: CASSLFLEQYF. CDR3 nucleotides: TGTGCCAGCAGTTTATTCTTGGAGCAGTACTTC.

The V and J genes are TRBV24-1 and TRBJ2-1; 9 positions match TRBD2. This CDR3 is 14 amino acids long. Germline V CDR1 and CDR2: KGHDR, SFDVKD. With V trimmed by 7 bases and J by 8 bases, 8 bases remained unmatched. CDR3 bases: TGTGCCACCAGGGGTAGCGGGAGTTGGGATGAGCAGTTCTTC. It translates to CATRGSGSWDEQFF.

V is TRBV6-5 and J is TRBJ1-2; D possibly corresponds to TRBD1 (6 bases). V was clipped by 11 bases and J by 4 bases, with 17 bases between them. The CDR3 has 13 residues. Germline assignment: CDR1 MNHEY and CDR2 SVGAGI. The CDR3 protein is CAYRAQGGYGYTF. The CDR3 nucleotides read TGTGCCTACCGGGCCCAAGGGGGCTATGGCTACACCTTC.

V and J are TRBV3-1 (or the pseudogene TRBV3-2) and TRBJ1-1; D not certain. Trimming stripped 0 bases from V and 7 bases from J, with 9 bases between. Germline V lookup: CDR1 LGHDT, CDR2 YNNKEL (reference sequence). The CDR3 extends over 13 amino acids. Here the CDR3 reads CASSQDWRGEAFF. As DNA, the CDR3 is TGTGCCAGCAGCCAAGATTGGCGGGGTGAAGCTTTCTTT.